The 28 T cell receptor beta chains below were found in one sample sequenced in a study of human T cells and chemical hapten exposure. Time point meaning: pre-sensitization, week 0. Specified treatment: therapeutic diphenylcyclopropenone sensitization with weekly scalp DPC. One entry per CDR3 protein, called by TCRdb with MiXCR from the RACE reads. In the table there are 200,000 to 300,000 distinct CDR3 sequences, about 9.4% of which are singletons. This specimen consisted of whole blood, obtained in connection with sensitization to the hapten diphenylcyclopropenone (DPC). The receptors derive from a middle-aged woman with alopecia areata. Some clones in this sample may be carry-over from other donors' samples.

This clonotype was seen many times. This rearrangement joins TRBV7-2 to TRBJ2-3, with D perhaps matching TRBD1 (6 bases). The germline V and J ends were trimmed by 5 bases and 6 bases, with 18 bases remaining between them. The V gene's germline CDR1 is SGHTA and CDR2 FQGNSA. The CDR3 runs 15 residues. The DNA of the CDR3 is TGTGCCAGCAGCCCAATGGGGGTGGGGGCCGATACGCAGTATTTT. Amino acid sequence: CASSPMGVGADTQYF.

This clonotype was seen more than once but under ten times. The rearrangement uses TRBV6-1 and TRBJ2-1; D gene uncertain. This CDR3 is 15 amino acids long. Germline V gene lookup returns CDR1 MNHNS and CDR2 SASEGT. Trimming stripped 0 bases from V and 3 bases from J, with 9 bases between. CDR3 coding DNA: TGTGCCAGCAGTGAAGCGCTGGGGAACTACAATGAGCAGTTCTTC. Translated, it gives CASSEALGNYNEQFF.

The V and J genes are TRBV7-2 and TRBJ2-2, with 8 bases aligning to TRBD1. Germline V lookup: CDR1 SGHTA, CDR2 FQGNSA. With 5 bases clipped from V and 5 bases from J, the junction kept 10 bases outside the gene matches. The CDR3 is made up of 16 amino acids. CDR3 coding DNA: TGTGCCAGCAGCCGGAGACAGGGGAGTCGAACCGGGGAGCTGTTTTTT. Amino acids: CASSRRQGSRTGELFF. The full variable domain, in which reference TRBV7-2 and TRBJ2-2 provide the parts outside the CDR3, is GAGVSQSPSNKVTEKGKDVELRCDPISGHTALYWYRQSLGQGLEFLIYFQGNSAPDKSGLPSDRFSAERTGGSVSTLTIQRTQQEDSAVYLCASSRRQGSRTGELFFGEGSRLTVL.

This sequence joins TRBV29-1 and TRBJ2-3, with TRBD2 matching 8 bases. This CDR3 is 15 amino acids long. Per germline, CDR1 SQVTM and CDR2 ANQGSEA. V lost 5 bases and J lost 2; bases outside the gene matches: 9. This CDR3 is CSVTLLAGPTDTQYF. The CDR3 DNA reads TGCAGCGTTACCCTCCTAGCGGGCCCCACAGATACGCAGTATTTT.

The gene calls are TRBV3-1 and TRBJ1-2; no clear D. Germline CDR1 is LGHDT and CDR2 is YNNKEL (reference sequence). The CDR3 spans 14 residues. V gave up 0 bases and J gave up 6 bases, with 11 bases separating them. Written as DNA, the CDR3 is TGTGCCAGCAGCCAAGATCTATTGGGGAATGGCTACACCTTC. Translated, it gives CASSQDLLGNGYTF.

This clonotype was seen more than once but under ten times. The chain combines TRBV9 with TRBJ2-5, with D hard to call. From germline, CDR1 is SGDLS and CDR2 YYNGEE. V was cut by 2 bases and J by 2 bases, with 7 bases left in between. This CDR3 contains 13 residues. CDR3 DNA sequence: TGTGCCAGCAGCGTGGACGGACAAGAGACCCAGTACTTC. It codes for CASSVDGQETQYF.

This clonotype has just a few counts. The genes are TRBV14 and TRBJ2-5; D might be TRBD1 (6 bases). Germline values: CDR1 SGHDN, CDR2 FVKESK. The CDR3 has 15 residues. Trimming removed 1 base at V and 5 bases at J, with 14 bases between. CDR3 loop: CASSQGPGQTETQYF. In nucleotides, the CDR3 is TGTGCCAGCAGCCAAGGCCCTGGACAGACGGAGACCCAGTACTTC. The entire variable domain, with the rest obtained from reference TRBV14 and TRBJ2-5, is as follows: EAGVTQFPSHSVIEKGQTVTLRCDPISGHDNLYWYRRVMGKEIKFLLHFVKESKQDESGMPNNRFLAERTGGTYSTLKVQPAELEDSGVYFCASSQGPGQTETQYFGPGTRLLVL.

The V call is TRBV27, the J call TRBJ1-1; tentatively, D is TRBD1 (6 bases). Per the germline V gene, CDR1 is MNHEY and CDR2 is SMNVEV (reference sequence). The CDR3 covers 15 residues. Trimming pared 4 bases from V and 1 base from J, leaving 13 bases between. The CDR3 nucleotides are TGTGCCAGCAGTTCCTCCCCGGGACAGAACACTGAAGCTTTCTTT. It is translated as CASSSSPGQNTEAFF.

This clonotype was detected a few times. In nucleotides, the CDR3 is TGCAGTGCTGTCTATTTAAAGGACCAGTACTTC. As protein: CSAVYLKDQYF. V gene TRBV20-1 combines with J gene TRBJ2-5; D gene uncertain. CDR3 length: 11 residues. Germline V gives CDR1 DFQATT, CDR2 SNEGSKA (reference sequence). V was shortened by 5 bases and J by 10 bases, with 14 bases between the two germline ends.

In its sample, this clonotype was seen many times. The chain combines TRBV11-2 with TRBJ2-3; 9 nucleotides line up with TRBD2. The germline CDR1 and CDR2 sequences are SGHAT and FQNNGV. V lost 5 bases to trimming and J lost 4 bases; unmatched junction nucleotides: 7. The CDR3 covers 15 residues. The CDR3 DNA sequence: TGTGCCAGCAGCAACCAAGCGGGGGGTGCAGATACGCAGTATTTT. Encoded protein: CASSNQAGGADTQYF.

This clonotype showed up just a few times. The chain links TRBV7-2 to TRBJ2-1; no firm D call. The germline V gene has CDR1 SGHTA and CDR2 FQGNSA. This CDR3 has 15 residues. Trimming took 3 bases from V and 0 from J, leaving 9 bases between them. The CDR3 sequence: CASSLMRPSYNEQFF. CDR3 DNA sequence: TGTGCCAGCAGCTTGATGCGCCCCTCCTACAATGAGCAGTTCTTC.

This clonotype was counted many times. The chain combines TRBV20-1 with TRBJ2-2, with 8 nucleotides matching TRBD2. Germline lookup yields CDR1 DFQATT and CDR2 SNEGSKA (reference sequence). V lost 6 bases to trimming and J lost 2 bases; unmatched junction nucleotides: 14. The CDR3 contains 17 residues. CDR3 sequence (DNA): TGCAGTGCCCTCCCTCTGGACGGGAGGGCCAACACCGGGGAGCTGTTTTTT. It specifies CSALPLDGRANTGELFF.

This clonotype turned up a few times. The chain links TRBV20-1 to TRBJ2-1; the D is unclear. Germline CDR1 reads DFQATT; CDR2 reads SNEGSKA (reference sequence). The ends were cut back, 3 bases at V and 2 bases at J, with 2 bases in the middle. This CDR3 contains 11 residues. The CDR3 protein is CSASPYNEQFF. The CDR3 DNA sequence: TGCAGTGCTAGCCCCTACAATGAGCAGTTCTTC.

V and J are TRBV28 and TRBJ2-7, with D unresolved. From germline, CDR1 is MDHEN and CDR2 SYDVKM. The V end was cut by 3 bases, the J end by 2 bases, with 11 bases between. The CDR3 length is 14 residues. The CDR3 DNA reads as TGTGCCAGCAGTTTGGGCAGGTCGACCTACGAGCAGTACTTC. Amino acids: CASSLGRSTYEQYF.

The V call is TRBV4-2, the J call TRBJ2-6; the D gene is possibly TRBD1 (5 bases). V was shortened by 0 bases and J by 3 bases, with 18 bases between the two germline ends. CDR1 LGHNA and CDR2 YNFKEQ come from the germline V gene. This CDR3 is built from 19 residues. CDR3 loop: CASSQDGTGLSSGANVLTF. The DNA for the CDR3 is TGTGCCAGCAGCCAAGATGGAACAGGTTTATCGAGTGGGGCCAACGTCCTGACTTTC.

This clonotype has more than one count but fewer than ten. The chain has TRBV7-2 and TRBJ1-3; maybe TRBD1 (6 bases). This CDR3 comprises 15 residues. Germline assignment: CDR1 SGHTA and CDR2 FQGNSA. Trimming took off 2 bases at V and 0 bases at J, with 8 bases between the two ends. CDR3 loop: CASSLQGGSGNTIYF. DNA of the CDR3: TGTGCCAGCAGCTTACAAGGGGGCTCTGGAAACACCATATATTTT.

This clonotype was detected many times. The J gene is TRBJ1-2, the V gene TRBV28; TRBD1 matches 10 bases. Germline V gene data show CDR1 as MDHEN and CDR2 as SYDVKM. The CDR3 extends over 16 amino acids. V was pared by 3 bases and J by 4 bases, with 8 bases of the junction left unmatched. CDR3 sequence reads: CASSLPGTGESYGYTF. CDR3 DNA sequence: TGTGCCAGCAGTTTGCCCGGGACAGGGGAAAGCTATGGCTACACCTTC.

This clonotype was recorded at least ten times. The CDR3 protein is CASSYSSGPNQPQHF. CDR3 DNA sequence: TGTGCCAGCAGTTACTCGAGCGGACCCAATCAGCCCCAGCATTTT. The chain has TRBV6-2 or TRBV6-3 and TRBJ1-5; D is undetermined. Germline CDR1 is MNHEY and CDR2 is SVGEGT. Trimming took 0 bases from V and 3 from J, leaving 9 bases between them. CDR3 size: 15 residues.

This clonotype was found many times. The V and J genes are TRBV6-1 and TRBJ1-3; a possible D gene is TRBD1 (6 bases). V lost 5 bases and J 6 bases, leaving 20 bases between the germline ends. The germline CDR1 and CDR2 sequences are MNHNS and SASEGT. This CDR3 comprises 16 residues. The CDR3 DNA reads TGTGCCAGCAGTCCCTCCGGGACATCTTTGGCAAACACCATATATTTT. Translated, it gives CASSPSGTSLANTIYF.

The gene calls are TRBV5-1 and TRBJ2-5; 8 nucleotides agree with TRBD1. J lost 5 bases, V lost 4 bases, and 4 bases had no gene match. CDR3 size: 13 residues. Germline loops: CDR1 SGHRS, CDR2 YFSETQ. CDR3 loop: CASSPRQGETQYF. The CDR3 DNA reads as TGCGCCAGCAGCCCTCGACAGGGGGAGACCCAGTACTTC.

V gene TRBV7-9 combines with J gene TRBJ2-2; D gene unclear. The CDR3 covers 13 residues. Trimming took 5 bases from V and 6 from J, leaving 10 bases between them. From germline, CDR1 is SEHNR and CDR2 FQNEAQ (reference sequence). CDR3 bases: TGTGCCAGCAGCGCGATTCTTGCCGGGGAGCTGTTTTTT. This codes for CASSAILAGELFF.

The chain has TRBV12-3 or TRBV12-4 and TRBJ2-2; tentatively, D is TRBD2 (5 bases). The CDR3 contains 13 residues. V was shortened by 3 bases and J by 10 bases, with 12 bases between the two germline ends. The CDR3 protein is CASSFGDLEELFF. CDR3 nucleotides: TGTGCCAGCAGTTTCGGGGATCTCGAGGAGCTGTTTTTT.

This clonotype was seen ten or more times. The chain has TRBV7-2 and TRBJ1-5, with D tentatively TRBD1 (5 bases). V lost 5 bases and J lost 1, with 12 bases in between. The CDR3 spans 15 residues. Germline V gives CDR1 SGHTA, CDR2 FQGNSA. The CDR3 sequence: CASSPLRGSNQPQHF. The CDR3 DNA is TGTGCCAGCAGCCCCCTGCGGGGGAGCAATCAGCCCCAGCATTTT.

This clonotype was seen many times. V is TRBV14 and J is TRBJ2-4; D is perhaps TRBD2 (6 bases). Trimming cost V 0 bases and J 7 bases, with 10 bases left between them. This CDR3 contains 14 residues. The germline V gene encodes CDR1 SGHDN and CDR2 FVKESK. The DNA of the CDR3 is TGTGCCAGCAGCCAAGATCTTGGGGGGAACATTCAGTACTTC. Its translation is CASSQDLGGNIQYF.

This clonotype was observed many times. The rearrangement links TRBV12-3 or TRBV12-4 to TRBJ2-7; the match to TRBD1 covers 9 bases. This CDR3 has 14 residues. With 8 bases clipped from V and 0 bases from J, the junction kept 5 bases outside the gene matches. CDR3 sequence: CASRQGVYSYEQYF. As DNA, the CDR3 is TGTGCCAGCCGACAGGGGGTTTACTCCTACGAGCAGTACTTC.

In its sample, this clonotype was seen many times. This chain uses TRBV6-1 with TRBJ1-1, with D maybe TRBD1 (5 bases). CDR1 and CDR2 from the germline V gene are MNHNS and SASEGT. The CDR3 runs to 12 residues. Between the trimmed V and J ends, which lost 8 bases and 2 bases, there was a span of 9 bases. CDR3 protein: CASLRGNTEAFF. For the CDR3, the DNA is TGTGCCAGCTTAAGGGGCAACACTGAAGCTTTCTTT.

The table lists this clonotype with a few counts. V usage is TRBV29-1 and J usage is TRBJ1-4, with TRBD1 matching 10 bases. The V gene's germline CDR1 is SQVTM and CDR2 ANQGSEA. V trimming: 6 bases; J trimming: 8 bases; junction bases outside the gene matches: 6. This CDR3 is 13 amino acids long. CDR3: CSVPGQGKEKLFF. CDR3 in DNA: TGCAGCGTCCCGGGACAGGGGAAAGAAAAACTGTTTTTT.

The rearrangement joins TRBV7-2 to TRBJ2-5; D is ambiguous. The germline V and J ends were trimmed by 0 bases and 5 bases, with 7 bases remaining between them. Germline V gene sequence: CDR1 SGHTA, CDR2 FQGNSA. The CDR3 runs 13 residues. This CDR3 reads CASSLALLETQYF. The CDR3 DNA follows: TGTGCCAGCAGCTTAGCGCTCCTGGAGACCCAGTACTTC. Full variable domain (rest looked up from reference TRBV7-2 and TRBJ2-5): GAGVSQSPSNKVTEKGKDVELRCDPISGHTALYWYRQSLGQGLEFLIYFQGNSAPDKSGLPSDRFSAERTGGSVSTLTIQRTQQEDSAVYLCASSLALLETQYFGPGTRLLVL.